The 26 T cell receptor beta chains listed next were all sequenced from one sample in a study of glioma-infiltrating T cells after dendritic cell vaccination. Using immunoSEQ multiplex PCR, the repertoire was profiled, and TCRdb retains in-frame clones only, with some absent. The sample contains about 92,000 clones, 86% of which appear only once. The sequencing here drew on blood, taken before dendritic cell vaccination. These receptors were taken from a human donor with glioblastoma.

This clone was detected only a few times. The chain couples TRBV5-6 to TRBJ1-2, with 9 nucleotides matching TRBD1. The CDR3 is 14 residues long. Germline CDR1 reads SGHDT; CDR2 reads YYEEEE. J gave up 7 bases and V 1 base, and 5 bases lay outside the gene matches. CDR3 DNA sequence: TGTGCCAGCAGCTTGTCGGGACAGGGTCTTGGCTACACCTTC. This translates into CASSLSGQGLGYTF. The full variable domain, completed using reference TRBV5-6 and TRBJ1-2, is DAGVTQSPTHLIKTRGQQVTLRCSPKSGHDTVSWYQQALGQGPQFIFQYYEEEERQRGNFPDRFSGHQFPNYSSELNVNALLLGDSALYLCASSLSGQGLGYTFGSGTRLTVV.

This chain links TRBV5-1 with TRBJ1-2; TRBD1 matches 7 bases. The V segment lost 4 bases and the J segment 4 bases; nucleotides outside the gene matches: 4. The CDR3 covers 13 residues. Germline V lookup: CDR1 SGHRS, CDR2 YFSETQ. In DNA, the CDR3 is TGCGCCAGCAGCCTCGGACAGGTCTATGGCTACACCTTC. Translated, it gives CASSLGQVYGYTF.

V is TRBV30 and J is TRBJ1-5, with D possibly TRBD1 on 6 matching bases. CDR3 length equals 13 residues. Germline loops: CDR1 GTSNPN, CDR2 SVGIG (reference sequence). V gave up 2 bases and J gave up 4 bases, with 9 bases separating them. CDR3 nucleotides: TGTGCCTGGAGTACAGGGCCTAATCAGCCCCAGCATTTT. Residues: CAWSTGPNQPQHF. Together with reference TRBV30 and TRBJ1-5, the CDR3 gives the full variable domain: SQTIHQWPATLVQPVGSPLSLECTVEGTSNPNLYWYRQAAGRGLQLLFYSVGIGQISSEVPQNLSASRPQDRQFILSSKKLLLSDSGFYLCAWSTGPNQPQHFGDGTRLSIL.

V and J are TRBV13 and TRBJ2-1, with 7 nucleotides matching TRBD1. The CDR3 runs 13 residues. CDR1 and CDR2 from the germline V gene are PRHDT and FYEKMQ (reference sequence). V shed 0 bases and J 8 bases; nucleotides not matched to a gene: 1. This CDR3 reads CASSLGDRDEQFF. CDR3 bases: TGTGCCAGCAGCTTAGGCGACAGGGATGAGCAGTTCTTC.

The chain joins TRBV7-9 to TRBJ2-7; the D gene is possibly TRBD1 (5 bases). This CDR3 is built from 14 residues. V lost 5 bases and J 5 bases, leaving 16 bases between the germline ends. The germline V gene has CDR1 SEHNR and CDR2 FQNEAQ (reference sequence). CDR3 in amino acids: CASSLRPQGHEQYF. CDR3 nucleotide sequence: TGTGCCAGCAGCCTGCGACCTCAGGGCCACGAGCAGTACTTC.

This clone was seen a single time. CDR3 loop: CASRGGRVWDEQFF. In nucleotides, the CDR3 is TGTGCCAGCAGGGGCGGGAGGGTTTGGGATGAGCAGTTCTTC. This rearrangement joins TRBV2 to TRBJ2-1, with 9 bases lining up with TRBD2. The V and J ends lost 6 bases and 8 bases, in that order; junction bases with no gene match: 8. The CDR3 contains 14 residues. CDR1 SNHLY and CDR2 FYNNEI come from the germline V gene.

This clone appeared a single time. This chain connects TRBV5-6 to TRBJ1-1, with D possibly being TRBD1 (5 bases). Trimming shortened V by 0 bases and J by 1 base, and 7 bases separated the two germline ends. The CDR3 spans 14 residues. In germline, CDR1 is SGHDT, CDR2 YYEEEE. In DNA form, the CDR3 reads TGTGCCAGCAGCTTGGGGAGGGGGAACACTGAAGCTTTCTTT. Translation: CASSLGRGNTEAFF.

The rearrangement joins TRBV19 to TRBJ1-5; D is uncertain. This CDR3 contains 14 residues. Deletions cut 6 bases from V and 4 bases from J, with 13 bases between. CDR1 and CDR2 from the germline V gene are LNHDA and SQIVND (reference sequence). In DNA, the CDR3 is TGTGCCAGTAGACGAAGGGAGGCAAATCAGCCCCAGCATTTT. This translates into CASRRREANQPQHF.

A few counts support this clone. This sequence joins TRBV4-3 and TRBJ1-4; D ambiguous. This CDR3 comprises 13 residues. V lost 7 bases and J lost 4, with 10 bases in between. Germline V gene lookup returns CDR1 LGHNA and CDR2 YSLEER. The CDR3 here is CASTHSYNEKLFF. As DNA, the CDR3 is TGCGCCAGCACCCACAGTTATAATGAAAAACTGTTTTTT.

This clone was seen at least ten times. This chain links TRBV2 with TRBJ2-1; 12 bases are shared with TRBD2. The germline V gene has CDR1 SNHLY and CDR2 FYNNEI. J was trimmed by 4 bases and V by 10 bases; bases with no gene match: 8. CDR3 length: 15 amino acids. The CDR3 loop is CATQTSGSMYNEQFF. In DNA form, the CDR3 reads TGTGCCACCCAGACTAGCGGGAGCATGTACAATGAGCAGTTCTTC.

The genes are TRBV10-3 and TRBJ1-4; D is unclear. CDR1 is ENHRY, CDR2 SYGVKD, per germline. The CDR3 has 13 residues. V was trimmed by 2 bases and J by 4 bases, leaving 5 bases between them. This CDR3 reads CAISEEVNEKLFF. For the CDR3, the DNA is TGTGCCATCAGTGAGGAGGTTAATGAAAAACTGTTTTTT.

V and J are TRBV5-1 and TRBJ2-5; no clear D gene. The CDR3 has 18 residues. Germline V lookup: CDR1 SGHRS, CDR2 YFSETQ. The V gene lost 0 bases and the J gene lost 0 bases, with 18 bases spanning the gap. CDR3 loop: CASSLATGSLSDQETQYF. The CDR3 region has the DNA TGCGCCAGCAGCTTGGCAACCGGGTCCCTCTCGGACCAAGAGACCCAGTACTTC.

The chain uses TRBV5-3 and TRBJ1-5; TRBD1 matches at 7 bases. TRBV5-3 is an ORF, with its function uncertain. The V segment lost 4 bases and the J segment 1 base; nucleotides outside the gene matches: 8. The CDR3 sequence is 16 residues long. The CDR3 loop is CARSPRGVESNQPQHF. The CDR3, as DNA: TGTGCCAGAAGCCCCAGGGGGGTTGAGAGCAATCAGCCCCAGCATTTT.

A few counts support this clone. This same CDR3 is encoded by further DNA sequences in the sample. The V and J genes are TRBV18 and TRBJ1-1; TRBD1 matches 9 bases. CDR1 and CDR2 from the germline V gene are KGHSH and LQKENI. The CDR3 consists of 14 residues. J lost 0 bases, V lost 4 bases, and 0 bases had no gene match. CDR3 DNA sequence: TGTGCCAGCTCACGGGACAGGGTGAACACTGAAGCTTTCTTT. It specifies CASSRDRVNTEAFF.

The chain recombines TRBV7-8 with TRBJ1-5; maybe TRBD1 (6 bases). Between the trimmed V and J ends, which lost 8 bases and 3 bases, there was a span of 17 bases. The CDR3 contains 15 residues. The germline gives CDR1 SGHVS, CDR2 FQNEAQ. The CDR3 DNA follows: TGTGCCAGCGGAACAGGGAGTGCTTTCAATCAGCCCCAGCATTTT. Its translation is CASGTGSAFNQPQHF.

The rearrangement joins TRBV9 to TRBJ1-3; D might be TRBD1 (6 bases). The CDR3 length is 17 residues. The germline V gene has CDR1 SGDLS and CDR2 YYNGEE. Trimming pared 3 bases from V and 0 bases from J, leaving 16 bases between. The CDR3 spells CASSDYGQGSSGNTIYF. CDR3 sequence (DNA): TGTGCCAGCAGCGATTATGGGCAGGGGTCCTCTGGAAACACCATATATTTT.

The V call is TRBV10-3, the J call TRBJ1-2; possibly TRBD1 for D (6 bases). Germline V gene lookup returns CDR1 ENHRY and CDR2 SYGVKD. CDR3 length equals 16 residues. V dropped 6 bases and J dropped 8 bases, with 25 bases sitting between them. The CDR3 reads CAISGGGQSGMWGYTF. The DNA for the CDR3 is TGTGCCATCAGCGGAGGGGGGCAGAGCGGGATGTGGGGCTACACCTTC.

The CDR3: CASSLAQGGTEAFF. For the CDR3, the DNA is TGTGCCAGCAGCTTAGCACAGGGTGGAACTGAAGCTTTCTTT. J is TRBJ1-1 and V is TRBV7-9, with D perhaps TRBD1 (6 bases). CDR3 size: 14 residues. Germline V gives CDR1 SEHNR, CDR2 FQNEAQ (reference sequence). V lost 0 bases and J lost 5, with 10 bases in between.

The chain combines TRBV27 with TRBJ2-2; 7 bases are shared with TRBD2. Germline CDR1 is MNHEY and CDR2 is SMNVEV (reference sequence). The CDR3 extends over 17 amino acids. J gave up 5 bases and V 1 base, and 10 bases lay outside the gene matches. CDR3 bases: TGTGCCAGCAGTTTATACGGGGGGACTACCAATACCGGGGAGCTGTTTTTT. Its protein product is CASSLYGGTTNTGELFF.

Only one count was recorded for this clone. The chain recombines TRBV5-1 with TRBJ2-5; 14 bases are a match to TRBD2. The V gene end was trimmed by 4 bases and the J gene end by 5 bases; junction bases not matched to a gene: 13. The length of the CDR3 is 18 residues. Germline lookup yields CDR1 SGHRS and CDR2 YFSETQ. In nucleotides, the CDR3 is TGCGCCAGCAGCCCGAGGGAAGGACTAGCGGGAGGAGGTGAGACCCAGTACTTC. It specifies CASSPREGLAGGGETQYF.

V and J are TRBV5-1 and TRBJ1-4, with 7 bases matching TRBD1. This CDR3 has 14 residues. CDR1 and CDR2 from the germline V gene are SGHRS and YFSETQ. V gave up 4 bases and J gave up 2 bases; unmatched junction bases: 2. In DNA form, the CDR3 reads TGCGCCAGCAGCCTGGGACAGACTAATGAAAAACTGTTTTTT. Its translation: CASSLGQTNEKLFF.

This rearrangement joins TRBV30 to TRBJ1-1; D is undetermined. V was cut by 2 bases and J by 0 bases, with 7 bases left in between. The CDR3 totals 13 residues. Germline values: CDR1 GTSNPN, CDR2 SVGIG (reference sequence). CDR3 sequence: CAWSLAMNTEAFF. DNA of the CDR3: TGTGCCTGGAGTCTGGCCATGAACACTGAAGCTTTCTTT.

The chain is built from TRBV6-5 and TRBJ2-3; tentative D call: TRBD1 (5 bases). Germline CDR1 MNHEY, CDR2 SVGAGI. This CDR3 region has 14 residues. With 5 bases removed from V and 0 bases from J, the gap between germline ends came to 9 bases. The DNA for the CDR3 is TGTGCCAGCAGTAGGACACCCAGCACAGATACGCAGTATTTT. Amino acids: CASSRTPSTDTQYF.

V gene TRBV15 combines with J gene TRBJ1-1; 7 positions agree with TRBD1. Unmatched junction bases numbered 1, after V lost 0 bases and J lost 3 bases. The CDR3 spans 14 residues. Germline CDR1 reads LNHNV; CDR2 reads YYDKDF (reference sequence). The CDR3 loop reads CATSREQGYTEAFF. The CDR3 DNA reads TGTGCCACCAGCAGAGAACAGGGGTACACTGAAGCTTTCTTT.

The chain recombines TRBV29-1 with TRBJ2-2, with TRBD1 matching 9 bases. V lost 6 bases, J lost 3 bases, and 8 bases stayed unmatched. Germline lookup yields CDR1 SQVTM and CDR2 ANQGSEA. The CDR3 covers 15 residues. CDR3: CSVGTGGAYTGELFF. The CDR3 nucleotides read TGCAGCGTGGGAACAGGGGGCGCATACACCGGGGAGCTGTTTTTT.

On this clone itself: The sample carries other DNA sequences with the same CDR3. The chain employs TRBV20-1 and TRBJ2-1; D call uncertain. The CDR3 consists of 11 residues. Trimming removed 3 bases at V and 4 bases at J, with 4 bases between. CDR1 DFQATT and CDR2 SNEGSKA come from the germline V gene (reference sequence). As DNA, the CDR3 is TGCAGTGCTAGCAGGTACAATGAGCAGTTCTTC. This gives the protein CSASRYNEQFF.